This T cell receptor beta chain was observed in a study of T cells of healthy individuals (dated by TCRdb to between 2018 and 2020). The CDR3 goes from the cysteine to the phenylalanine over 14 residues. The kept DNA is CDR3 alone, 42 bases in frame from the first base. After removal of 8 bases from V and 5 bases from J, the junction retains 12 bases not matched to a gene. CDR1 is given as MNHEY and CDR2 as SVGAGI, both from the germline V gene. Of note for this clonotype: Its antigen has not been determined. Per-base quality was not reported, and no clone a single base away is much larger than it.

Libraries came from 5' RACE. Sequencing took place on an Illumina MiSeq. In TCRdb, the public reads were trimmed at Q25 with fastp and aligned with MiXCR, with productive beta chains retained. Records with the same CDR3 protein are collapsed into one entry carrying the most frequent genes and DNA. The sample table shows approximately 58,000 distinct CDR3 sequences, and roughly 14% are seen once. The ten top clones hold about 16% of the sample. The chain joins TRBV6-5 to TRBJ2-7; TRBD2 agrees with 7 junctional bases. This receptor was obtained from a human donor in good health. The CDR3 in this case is CASGRGLQRDEQYF. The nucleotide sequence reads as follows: TGTGCCAGCGGAAGGGGACTACAACGAGACGAGCAGTACTTC.